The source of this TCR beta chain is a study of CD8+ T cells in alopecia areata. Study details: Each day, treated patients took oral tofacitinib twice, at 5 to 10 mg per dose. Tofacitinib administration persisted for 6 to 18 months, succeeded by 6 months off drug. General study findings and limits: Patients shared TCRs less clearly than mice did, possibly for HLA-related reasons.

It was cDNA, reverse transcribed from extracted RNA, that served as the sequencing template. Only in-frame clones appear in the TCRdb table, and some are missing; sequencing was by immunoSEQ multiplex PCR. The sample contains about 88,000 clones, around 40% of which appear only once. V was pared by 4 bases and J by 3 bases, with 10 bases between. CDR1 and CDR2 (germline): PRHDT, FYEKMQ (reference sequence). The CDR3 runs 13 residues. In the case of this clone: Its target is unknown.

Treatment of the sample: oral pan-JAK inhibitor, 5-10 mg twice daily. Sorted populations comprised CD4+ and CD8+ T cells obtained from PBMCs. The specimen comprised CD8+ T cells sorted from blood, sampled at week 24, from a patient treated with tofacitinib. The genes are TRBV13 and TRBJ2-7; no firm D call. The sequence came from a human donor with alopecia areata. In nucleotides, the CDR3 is TGTGCCAGCAGCTCCGGACGGAACTACGAGCAGTACTTC. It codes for CASSSGRNYEQYF.